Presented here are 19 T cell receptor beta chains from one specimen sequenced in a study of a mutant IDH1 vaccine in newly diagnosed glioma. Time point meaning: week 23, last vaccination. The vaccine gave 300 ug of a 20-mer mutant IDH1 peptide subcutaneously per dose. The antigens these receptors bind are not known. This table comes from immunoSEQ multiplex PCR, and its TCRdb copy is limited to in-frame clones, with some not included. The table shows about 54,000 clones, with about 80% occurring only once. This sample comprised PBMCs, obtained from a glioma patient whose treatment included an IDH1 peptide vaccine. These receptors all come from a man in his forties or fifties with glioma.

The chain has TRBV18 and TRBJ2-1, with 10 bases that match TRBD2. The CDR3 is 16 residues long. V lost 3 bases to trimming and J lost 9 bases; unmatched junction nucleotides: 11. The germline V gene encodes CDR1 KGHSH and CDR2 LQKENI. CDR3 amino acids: CASSPPSGGARGEQFF. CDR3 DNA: TGTGCCAGCTCACCGCCGAGCGGGGGGGCCAGGGGTGAGCAGTTCTTC.

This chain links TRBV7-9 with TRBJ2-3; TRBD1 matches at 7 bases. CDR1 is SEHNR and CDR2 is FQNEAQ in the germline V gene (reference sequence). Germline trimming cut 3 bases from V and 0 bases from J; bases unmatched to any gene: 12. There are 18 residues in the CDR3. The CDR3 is CASSFPGQQGVSTDTQYF. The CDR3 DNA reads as TGTGCCAGCAGCTTCCCCGGCCAGCAGGGGGTCAGCACAGATACGCAGTATTTT.

CDR3 coding DNA: TGTGCCTGGAGGGAACCTAGCGGGGGGGTGAATGAGCAGTTCTTC. Protein: CAWREPSGGVNEQFF. The chain recombines TRBV30 with TRBJ2-1; 12 bases are shared with TRBD2. In germline, CDR1 is GTSNPN, CDR2 SVGIG (reference sequence). CDR3 size: 15 residues. Trimming at V came to 3 bases and at J to 7 bases, leaving 7 bases not matched to a gene.

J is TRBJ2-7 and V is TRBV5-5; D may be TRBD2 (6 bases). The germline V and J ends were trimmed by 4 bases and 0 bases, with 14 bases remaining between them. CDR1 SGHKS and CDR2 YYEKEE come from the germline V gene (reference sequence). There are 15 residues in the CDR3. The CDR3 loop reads CASSLSRDSSYEQYF. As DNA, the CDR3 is TGTGCCAGCAGCCTCAGCCGGGACTCCTCCTACGAGCAGTACTTC.

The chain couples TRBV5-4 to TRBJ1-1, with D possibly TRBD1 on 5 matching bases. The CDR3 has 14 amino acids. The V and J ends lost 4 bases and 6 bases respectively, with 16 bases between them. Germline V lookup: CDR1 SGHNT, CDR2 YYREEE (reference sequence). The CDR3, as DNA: TGTGCCAGCAGCGACCGCGCAGGGCTTTCTGAAGCTTTCTTT. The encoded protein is CASSDRAGLSEAFF.

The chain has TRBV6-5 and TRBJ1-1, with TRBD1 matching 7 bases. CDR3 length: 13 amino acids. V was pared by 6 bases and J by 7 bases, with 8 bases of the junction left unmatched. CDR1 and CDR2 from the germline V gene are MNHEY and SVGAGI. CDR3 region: CASSPRQGHEAFF. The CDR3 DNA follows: TGTGCCAGCAGCCCCCGACAGGGTCATGAAGCTTTCTTT.

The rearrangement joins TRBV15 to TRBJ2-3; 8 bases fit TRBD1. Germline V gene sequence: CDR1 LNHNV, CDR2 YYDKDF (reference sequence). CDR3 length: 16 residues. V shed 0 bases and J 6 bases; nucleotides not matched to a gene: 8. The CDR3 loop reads CATSRDRQGASDTQYF. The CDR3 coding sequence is TGTGCCACCAGCAGAGACCGTCAGGGGGCATCCGATACGCAGTATTTT.

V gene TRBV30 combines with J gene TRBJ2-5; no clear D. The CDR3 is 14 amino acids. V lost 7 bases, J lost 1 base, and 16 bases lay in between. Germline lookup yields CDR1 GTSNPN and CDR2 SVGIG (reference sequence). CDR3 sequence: CAFHPPGPQETQYF. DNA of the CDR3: TGTGCCTTCCATCCCCCTGGGCCCCAAGAGACCCAGTACTTC.

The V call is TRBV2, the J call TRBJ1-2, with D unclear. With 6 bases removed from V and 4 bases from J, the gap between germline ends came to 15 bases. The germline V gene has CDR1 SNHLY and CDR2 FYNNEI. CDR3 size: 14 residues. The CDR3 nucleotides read TGTGCCAGCAGCCCCAGACGCGACGGCTATGGCTACACCTTC. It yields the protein CASSPRRDGYGYTF. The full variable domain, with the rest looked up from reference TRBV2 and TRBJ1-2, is EPEVTQTPSHQVTQMGQEVILRCVPISNHLYFYWYRQILGQKVEFLVSFYNNEISEKSEIFDDQFSVERPDGSNFTLKIRSTKLEDSAMYFCASSPRRDGYGYTFGSGTRLTVV.

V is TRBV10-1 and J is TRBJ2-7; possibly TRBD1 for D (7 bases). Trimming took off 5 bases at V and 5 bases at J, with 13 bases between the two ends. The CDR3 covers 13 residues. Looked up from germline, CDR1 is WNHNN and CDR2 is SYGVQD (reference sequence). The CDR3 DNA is TGCGCCAGCAGTAGCAGGGGGGTCGACGAGCAGTACTTC. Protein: CASSSRGVDEQYF.

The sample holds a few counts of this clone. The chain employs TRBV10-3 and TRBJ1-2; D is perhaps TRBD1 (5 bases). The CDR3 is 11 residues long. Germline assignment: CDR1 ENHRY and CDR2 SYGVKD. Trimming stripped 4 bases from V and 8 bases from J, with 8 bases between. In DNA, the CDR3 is TGTGCCATCAGTGTGGGGGACGGCTACACCTTC. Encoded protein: CAISVGDGYTF.

The CDR3 DNA sequence: TGTGCCAGTAGTAAAGGACTGAGCTACGAGCAGTACTTC. This gives the protein CASSKGLSYEQYF. The chain joins TRBV19 to TRBJ2-7, with a weak D call TRBD2 (5 bases). CDR3 length: 13 residues. Germline V lookup: CDR1 LNHDA, CDR2 SQIVND (reference sequence). The V and J ends lost 4 bases and 3 bases respectively, with 10 bases between them.

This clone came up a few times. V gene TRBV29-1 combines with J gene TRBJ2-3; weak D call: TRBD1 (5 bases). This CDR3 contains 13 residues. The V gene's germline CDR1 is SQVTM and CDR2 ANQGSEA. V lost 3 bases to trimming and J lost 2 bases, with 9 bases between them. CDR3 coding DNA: TGCAGCGTTGACGGCAGGGACACAGATACGCAGTATTTT. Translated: CSVDGRDTDTQYF.

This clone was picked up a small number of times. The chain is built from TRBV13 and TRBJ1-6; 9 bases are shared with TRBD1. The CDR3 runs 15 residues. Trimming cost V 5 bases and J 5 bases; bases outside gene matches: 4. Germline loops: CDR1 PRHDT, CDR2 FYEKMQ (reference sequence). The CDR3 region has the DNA TGTGCCAGCAGCATCAGACAGGGGGATAATTCACCCCTCCACTTT. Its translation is CASSIRQGDNSPLHF.

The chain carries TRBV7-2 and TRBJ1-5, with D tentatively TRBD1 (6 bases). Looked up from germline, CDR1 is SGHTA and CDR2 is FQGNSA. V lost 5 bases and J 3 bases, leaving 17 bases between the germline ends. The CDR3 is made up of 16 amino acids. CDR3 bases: TGTGCCAGCAGCCGTAAGGGACACGGTTACAATCAGCCCCAGCATTTT. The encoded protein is CASSRKGHGYNQPQHF.

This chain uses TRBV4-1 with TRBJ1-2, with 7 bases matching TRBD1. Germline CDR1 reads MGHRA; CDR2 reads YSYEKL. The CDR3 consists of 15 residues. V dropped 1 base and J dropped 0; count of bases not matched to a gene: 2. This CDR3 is CASSQVQGTNYGYTF. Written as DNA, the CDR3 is TGCGCCAGCAGCCAAGTACAGGGGACTAACTATGGCTACACCTTC.

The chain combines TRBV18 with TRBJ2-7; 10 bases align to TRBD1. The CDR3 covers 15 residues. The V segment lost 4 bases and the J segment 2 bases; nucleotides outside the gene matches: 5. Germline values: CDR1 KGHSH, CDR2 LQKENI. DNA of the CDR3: TGTGCCAGCTCACGGGAAGGGACAGGGGCCTACGAGCAGTACTTC. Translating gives CASSREGTGAYEQYF.

As DNA, the CDR3 is TGTGCCAGCAGTTACTATACAGGGGACACTGAAGCTTTCTTT. Amino acid sequence: CASSYYTGDTEAFF. This sequence joins TRBV6-6 and TRBJ1-1; 7 bases line up with TRBD1. Trimming at V came to 1 base and at J to 3 bases, leaving 2 bases not matched to a gene. CDR3 length equals 14 residues. Germline CDR1 MNHNY, CDR2 SVGAGI (reference sequence).

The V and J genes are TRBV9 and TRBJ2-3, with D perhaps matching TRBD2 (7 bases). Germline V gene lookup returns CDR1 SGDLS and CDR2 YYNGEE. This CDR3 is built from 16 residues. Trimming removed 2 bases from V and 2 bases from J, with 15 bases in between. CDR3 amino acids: CASSVLAGALTDTQYF. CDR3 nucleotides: TGTGCCAGCAGCGTGCTGGCGGGGGCCCTCACAGATACGCAGTATTTT. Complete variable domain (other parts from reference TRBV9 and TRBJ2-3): DSGVTQTPKHLITATGQRVTLRCSPRSGDLSVYWYQQSLDQGLQFLIQYYNGEERAKGNILERFSAQQFPDLHSELNLSSLELGDSALYFCASSVLAGALTDTQYFGPGTRLTVL.